This passage covers 14 T cell receptor beta chains from one sample sequenced in a study of patients and donors after allogeneic stem cell transplantation (TCRdb year 2020). The library was made by RT-PCR. For sequencing, a NextSeq 550 was employed. TCRdb reprocessed the public reads (quality trimming at Q25 with fastp, clone calling with MiXCR) and kept in-frame beta chains. Rows merge per CDR3 protein into single entries with the most common DNA and genes. The sample table holds about 960,000 distinct CDR3 sequences, of which around 17% were seen once. The biggest ten clones account for 6% of the sample. The sequenced sample consisted of blood, either unsorted or a sorted T cell fraction (not recorded which). These receptors all come from a human donor who was either an allogeneic HSCT recipient or a stem cell or donor lymphocyte infusion donor (not recorded which). It is not recorded whose cells these are; they may come from a transplant donor.

J is TRBJ1-1 and V is TRBV12-3 or TRBV12-4; TRBD1 agrees at 7 bases. CDR3 size: 14 residues. The V segment lost 4 bases and the J segment 2 bases; nucleotides outside the gene matches: 4. This CDR3 reads CASSWGQSNTEAFF. The CDR3 region has the DNA TGTGCCAGCAGTTGGGGACAGAGTAACACTGAAGCTTTCTTT.

Notes on this clonotype: No DNA is shown, since the ends of the CDR3 on it are uncertain; the CDR3 is the one TCRdb lists. V usage is TRBV29-1 and J usage is TRBJ1-2; the D segment call TRBD1 is taken from the table without a DNA check. From its first to its last residue, the CDR3 has 8 amino acids. Looked up from germline, CDR1 is SQVTM and CDR2 is ANQGSEA. The CDR3: CSVAQGTF.

This clonotype was recorded at least ten times. The chain links TRBV5-1 to TRBJ2-2, with a tentative D call TRBD2 (6 bases). Germline loops: CDR1 SGHRS, CDR2 YFSETQ. V was shortened by 0 bases and J by 1 base, with 19 bases between the two germline ends. The CDR3 extends over 19 amino acids. The CDR3 nucleotides read TGCGCCAGCAGCTTGGTTCGGTCTAGCGAGCCTAAGAACACCGGGGAGCTGTTTTTT. The encoded protein is CASSLVRSSEPKNTGELFF.

This clonotype has only a few counts. This chain connects TRBV20-1 to TRBJ1-4; D remains ambiguous. Germline CDR1 is DFQATT and CDR2 is SNEGSKA (reference sequence). The V end was cut by 6 bases, the J end by 8 bases, with 10 bases between. The CDR3 sequence is 11 residues long. CDR3 bases: TGCAGTGCCTTCCATCCAGAAAAACTGTTTTTT. Translation gives CSAFHPEKLFF.

V and J are TRBV2 and TRBJ2-1; 9 bases are a match to TRBD2. The CDR3 sequence is 15 residues long. Germline V CDR1 and CDR2: SNHLY, FYNNEI. V lost 1 base, J lost 9 bases, and 7 bases stayed unmatched. The DNA of the CDR3 is TGTGCCAGCAGTGAAGGGCTAGCGGGGCTCGCTGAGCAGTTCTTC. Amino acid sequence: CASSEGLAGLAEQFF.

This chain uses TRBV29-1 with TRBJ1-1; 7 nucleotides match TRBD1. The junction had 12 bases not matched to a gene; V was cut back by 1 base and J by 7 bases. The CDR3 has 15 residues. Looked up from germline, CDR1 is SQVTM and CDR2 is ANQGSEA. CDR3 in amino acids: CSVEVIREGAIEAFF. The DNA of the CDR3 is TGCAGCGTTGAAGTGATACGGGAGGGGGCGATTGAAGCTTTCTTT.

This clonotype was picked up a small number of times. This chain uses TRBV30 with TRBJ2-2; TRBD2 aligns across 8 bases. Germline assignment: CDR1 GTSNPN and CDR2 SVGIG (reference sequence). V was pared by 0 bases and J by 7 bases, with 10 bases of the junction left unmatched. This CDR3 is built from 16 residues. CDR3 DNA: TGTGCCTGGAGTGTACAGCCGGGAGGGCCACTCGGGGAGCTGTTTTTT. Translated, it gives CAWSVQPGGPLGELFF. Looking up the rest from reference TRBV30 and TRBJ2-2 gives the full variable domain: SQTIHQWPATLVQPVGSPLSLECTVEGTSNPNLYWYRQAAGRGLQLLFYSVGIGQISSEVPQNLSASRPQDRQFILSSKKLLLSDSGFYLCAWSVQPGGPLGELFFGEGSRLTVL.

This clonotype was observed a few times. The J gene is TRBJ2-5, the V gene TRBV20-1; 7 nucleotides agree with TRBD2. Per the germline V gene, CDR1 is DFQATT and CDR2 is SNEGSKA (reference sequence). The CDR3 totals 16 residues. Trimming at V came to 5 bases and at J to 2 bases, leaving 14 bases not matched to a gene. The CDR3 loop reads CSAEVAGLRWQETQYF. The CDR3 DNA is TGCAGTGCTGAGGTAGCGGGCCTCAGATGGCAAGAGACCCAGTACTTC.

This clonotype came up a few times. V usage is TRBV12-3 or TRBV12-4 and J usage is TRBJ1-5; 9 positions agree with TRBD1. The V and J ends lost 5 bases and 2 bases, in that order; junction bases with no gene match: 4. The CDR3 totals 15 residues. CDR3 bases: TGTGCCAGCAGTGGACAGGGGATGGGCAATCAGCCCCAGCATTTT. Protein product: CASSGQGMGNQPQHF.

This clonotype was seen many times. CDR3 nucleotides: TGTGCCATCAGTGGCGCATTTAATCAGCCCCAGCATTTT. Residues: CAISGAFNQPQHF. The rearrangement joins TRBV10-3 to TRBJ1-5; D is undetermined. The CDR3 is 13 amino acids. V dropped 4 bases and J dropped 4 bases, with 8 bases sitting between them. Germline-derived CDR1 and CDR2 are ENHRY and SYGVKD.

J is TRBJ1-5 and V is TRBV12-3 or TRBV12-4; 7 nucleotides line up with TRBD1. The CDR3 is made up of 17 amino acids. V dropped 1 base and J dropped 4; count of bases not matched to a gene: 10. The CDR3 sequence: CASSLDAWGQPNQPQHF. The CDR3 DNA reads TGTGCCAGCAGTTTAGATGCATGGGGACAGCCTAATCAGCCCCAGCATTTT.

The chain uses TRBV27 and TRBJ1-2; D is undetermined. Germline V gene lookup returns CDR1 MNHEY and CDR2 SMNVEV (reference sequence). V was trimmed by 2 bases and J by 5 bases, leaving 9 bases between them. The CDR3 runs to 13 residues. In nucleotides, the CDR3 is TGTGCCAGCAGTTTAGCGTCGGAATATGGCTACACCTTC. This encodes CASSLASEYGYTF.

This clonotype was observed a few times. The chain couples TRBV9 to TRBJ1-1; D might be TRBD1 (5 bases). CDR3 length: 12 residues. Germline values: CDR1 SGDLS, CDR2 YYNGEE. V dropped 3 bases and J dropped 7 bases, with 10 bases sitting between them. CDR3 bases: TGTGCCAGCAGCGCAGACAGTCATGAAGCTTTCTTT. Translation: CASSADSHEAFF.

This clonotype turned up a few times. The gene calls are TRBV11-1 and TRBJ1-6, with a possible D match to TRBD1 (6 bases). Germline CDR1 SGHAT, CDR2 FQDESV (reference sequence). V lost 3 bases and J 7 bases, leaving 13 bases between the germline ends. The CDR3 sequence is 15 residues long. The DNA of the CDR3 is TGTGCCAGCAGCTTCCGAGGACAGCTCAATTCACCCCTCCACTTT. Its protein product is CASSFRGQLNSPLHF. The variable domain in full, with the rest retrieved from reference TRBV11-1 and TRBJ1-6, is EAEVAQSPRYKITEKSQAVAFWCDPISGHATLYWYRQILGQGPELLVQFQDESVVDDSQLPKDRFSAERLKGVDSTLKIQPAELGDSAMYLCASSFRGQLNSPLHFGNGTRLTVT.